Each of the 21 T cell receptor beta chains below was sequenced from the same sample in a study of vaccination and CD4 T cells after COVID-19. The antigens of these receptors remain unknown. Cultured CD4+ T-cell DNA underwent Oncomine TCR Beta short-read sequencing. From the PCR reads, TCRdb called clonotypes with MiXCR, one entry per CDR3 protein. The table shows roughly 20,000 distinct CDR3 sequences, with 35% to 40% occurring only once. The treatment: roughly 10-day PBMC culture with coronavirus spike peptide pools or control peptides (ViraFEST assay). Sequencing used CD4+ T cells from blood, cultured in vitro, obtained before SARS-CoV-2 vaccination. Receptor source: a human donor who had recovered from COVID-19.

The sample holds a few counts of this clonotype. V gene TRBV6-2 or TRBV6-3 combines with J gene TRBJ2-7; TRBD2 aligns across 13 bases. Germline V gene data show CDR1 as MNHEY and CDR2 as SVGEGT. The CDR3 contains 18 residues. V lost 4 bases, J lost 4 bases, and 13 bases stayed unmatched. CDR3 nucleotide sequence: TGTGCCAGCAGTTCCGTCGGACTAGCGGGGGTCTATCAATACGAGCAGTACTTC. Its protein is CASSSVGLAGVYQYEQYF.

V gene TRBV20-1 combines with J gene TRBJ1-1; 8 bases match TRBD1. This CDR3 comprises 13 residues. V lost 5 bases to trimming and J lost 0 bases; unmatched junction nucleotides: 2. Germline lookup yields CDR1 DFQATT and CDR2 SNEGSKA (reference sequence). CDR3 in amino acids: CSAGQGMNTEAFF. CDR3 sequence (DNA): TGCAGTGCTGGACAGGGAATGAACACTGAAGCTTTCTTT.

This chain joins TRBV6-1 and TRBJ1-3, with D perhaps matching TRBD1 (6 bases). The CDR3 covers 15 residues. Germline V CDR1 and CDR2: MNHNS, SASEGT. Trimming stripped 6 bases from V and 0 bases from J, with 12 bases between. CDR3 DNA: TGTGCCAGCAGCCAGGGGTCCCACTCTGGAAACACCATATATTTT. Translated, it gives CASSQGSHSGNTIYF.

The chain links TRBV11-2 to TRBJ1-1, with D unclear. The CDR3 length is 12 residues. From germline, CDR1 is SGHAT and CDR2 FQNNGV. The V gene lost 5 bases and the J gene lost 7 bases, with 11 bases spanning the gap. The CDR3 spells CASSGFTNEAFF. CDR3 sequence (DNA): TGTGCCAGCAGCGGGTTCACGAATGAAGCTTTCTTT.

The genes are TRBV6-5 and TRBJ2-7; 11 bases agree with TRBD1. Germline values: CDR1 MNHEY, CDR2 SVGAGI. V was pared by 2 bases and J by 3 bases, with 15 bases of the junction left unmatched. CDR3 length: 19 residues. This CDR3 is CASSYRRSSGTGGNYEQYF. Written as DNA, the CDR3 is TGTGCCAGCAGTTACCGAAGATCCTCCGGGACAGGGGGAAACTACGAGCAGTACTTC.

This clonotype was seen a handful of times. This chain links TRBV20-1 with TRBJ2-3, with D tentatively TRBD2 (5 bases). Germline-derived CDR1 and CDR2 are DFQATT and SNEGSKA (reference sequence). The CDR3 contains 14 residues. V lost 4 bases, J lost 1 base, and 12 bases lay in between. As DNA, the CDR3 is TGCAGTGCTATCAAGCGGAGCGGCACAGATACGCAGTATTTT. Residues: CSAIKRSGTDTQYF.

This chain connects TRBV7-9 to TRBJ1-2, with TRBD1 matching 9 bases. Germline values: CDR1 SEHNR, CDR2 FQNEAQ (reference sequence). The CDR3 has 16 residues. With 0 bases clipped from V and 3 bases from J, the junction kept 5 bases outside the gene matches. CDR3 sequence (DNA): TGTGCCAGCAGCTTAGCGGCGGGACAGGGCGACTATGGCTACACCTTC. This translates into CASSLAAGQGDYGYTF.

This clonotype showed up just a few times. The chain couples TRBV6-2 or TRBV6-3 to TRBJ1-2; D perhaps matches TRBD1 (5 bases). The V and J ends lost 4 bases and 3 bases respectively, with 15 bases between them. The germline V gene encodes CDR1 MNHEY and CDR2 SVGEGT. This CDR3 has 15 residues. The CDR3, as DNA: TGTGCCAGCAGTTCTTTCCCGGAGGGGCACTATGGCTACACCTTC. Protein product: CASSSFPEGHYGYTF.

The V and J genes are TRBV6-5 and TRBJ1-3, with D possibly matching TRBD1 (6 bases). The CDR3 sequence is 15 residues long. Deletions cut 2 bases from V and 8 bases from J, with 16 bases between. Germline loops: CDR1 MNHEY, CDR2 SVGAGI. The DNA for the CDR3 is TGTGCCAGCAGTTACAGCGGGGGCAGGGTAGACACCATATATTTT. It is translated as CASSYSGGRVDTIYF.

V usage is TRBV5-5 and J usage is TRBJ1-2, with TRBD1 as a possible D gene (6 bases). Germline V lookup: CDR1 SGHKS, CDR2 YYEKEE (reference sequence). CDR3 size: 14 residues. V dropped 4 bases and J dropped 1 base, with 11 bases sitting between them. CDR3 DNA sequence: TGTGCCAGCAGCCAAACAGGGTTTAACTATGGCTACACCTTC. This sequence encodes CASSQTGFNYGYTF.

This clonotype was seen a few times. The chain joins TRBV20-1 to TRBJ1-1, with a possible D match to TRBD1 (5 bases). This CDR3 is 15 amino acids long. The V end lost 0 bases, the J end lost 6 bases, and 17 bases lay between the germline ends. Looked up from germline, CDR1 is DFQATT and CDR2 is SNEGSKA (reference sequence). The CDR3 DNA sequence: TGCAGTGCTAGAGACCCGTGGGGGTCGGTTTCTGAAGCTTTCTTT. Its translation is CSARDPWGSVSEAFF.

The chain couples TRBV2 to TRBJ2-7; TRBD1 matches at 9 bases. The junction had 9 bases not matched to a gene; V was cut back by 5 bases and J by 7 bases. CDR3 length: 14 amino acids. CDR1 and CDR2 (germline): SNHLY, FYNNEI. The CDR3 is CASSHTGGGYEQYF. The CDR3 DNA sequence: TGTGCCAGCAGTCACACAGGGGGCGGGTATGAGCAGTACTTC.

The count of this clonotype is one. The CDR3 region is CASSESISGRAWAGELFF. The CDR3 DNA is TGTGCCAGCAGTGAATCTATTAGCGGGAGGGCCTGGGCCGGGGAGCTGTTTTTT. The chain carries TRBV2 and TRBJ2-2; 11 bases are shared with TRBD2. Germline CDR1 and CDR2: SNHLY and FYNNEI. Unmatched junction bases numbered 11, after V lost 2 bases and J lost 6 bases. CDR3 length: 18 amino acids.

Only one count was recorded for this clonotype. The chain joins TRBV7-9 to TRBJ2-6; D might be TRBD2 (6 bases). The CDR3 has 17 amino acids. V was clipped by 8 bases and J by 0 bases, with 17 bases between them. Germline CDR1 reads SEHNR; CDR2 reads FQNEAQ (reference sequence). CDR3 nucleotides: TGTGCCAGCCCCTGGGGGGTCGGAAACTCTGGGGCCAACGTCCTGACTTTC. It codes for CASPWGVGNSGANVLTF.

This clonotype appeared a few times. This rearrangement joins TRBV10-3 to TRBJ2-2, with TRBD2 matching over 8 bases. The CDR3 sequence is 17 residues long. V dropped 8 bases and J dropped 3; count of bases not matched to a gene: 14. The V gene's germline CDR1 is ENHRY and CDR2 SYGVKD. In nucleotides, the CDR3 is TGTGCCATCCCCCCTCTAGACAGCGGGAGAGACACCGGGGAGCTGTTTTTT. Translating it yields CAIPPLDSGRDTGELFF.

This chain connects TRBV29-1 to TRBJ2-5, with 9 bases that match TRBD2. Germline CDR1 SQVTM, CDR2 ANQGSEA. The CDR3 sequence is 16 residues long. CDR3 amino acids: CSWSRSAGGPQETQYF. CDR3 nucleotide sequence: TGCAGTTGGTCCCGTTCGGCGGGAGGGCCCCAAGAGACCCAGTACTTC. Filled out from reference TRBV29-1 and TRBJ2-5, the complete variable domain reads SAVISQKPSRDICQRGTSLTIQCQVDSQVTMMFWYRQQPGQSLTLIATANQGSEATYESGFVIDKFPISRPNLTFSTLTVSNMSPEDSSIYLCSWSRSAGGPQETQYFGPGTRLLVL.

The genes are TRBV7-2 and TRBJ1-1, with D unclear. Trimming removed 6 bases from V and 4 bases from J, with 9 bases in between. Germline values: CDR1 SGHTA, CDR2 FQGNSA. The CDR3 sequence is 12 residues long. This CDR3 reads CASRGDGTEAFF. CDR3 bases: TGTGCCAGCAGGGGAGACGGCACTGAAGCTTTCTTT.

This clonotype showed up just once. The DNA for the CDR3 is TGTGCCTGGAGTTTCCTTCGGGACACTGGCTACACCTTC. Protein product: CAWSFLRDTGYTF. The V gene is TRBV30, the J gene TRBJ1-2; possibly TRBD1 for D (6 bases). CDR1 is GTSNPN and CDR2 is SVGIG in the germline V gene (reference sequence). Deletions cut 2 bases from V and 7 bases from J, with 14 bases between. The CDR3 contains 13 residues. The full variable domain, completed using reference TRBV30 and TRBJ1-2, is SQTIHQWPATLVQPVGSPLSLECTVEGTSNPNLYWYRQAAGRGLQLLFYSVGIGQISSEVPQNLSASRPQDRQFILSSKKLLLSDSGFYLCAWSFLRDTGYTFGSGTRLTVV.

The rearrangement uses TRBV28 and TRBJ1-2, with TRBD1 matching over 9 bases. The CDR3 is made up of 15 amino acids. Trimming removed 6 bases from V and 8 bases from J; junction bases left unmatched: 13. The germline V gene has CDR1 MDHEN and CDR2 SYDVKM. CDR3: CASSDITGGAGGYTF. Written as DNA, the CDR3 is TGTGCCAGCAGCGATATAACAGGGGGCGCGGGCGGCTACACCTTC.

The V call is TRBV7-9, the J call TRBJ1-1, with D maybe TRBD1 (6 bases). CDR3 length equals 18 residues. With 1 base removed from V and 0 bases from J, the gap between germline ends came to 18 bases. Germline-derived CDR1 and CDR2 are SEHNR and FQNEAQ (reference sequence). DNA for the CDR3: TGTGCCAGCAGCTTAGGGGTAGGGGAGGGGGTCATGAACACTGAAGCTTTCTTT. It translates to CASSLGVGEGVMNTEAFF.

The chain links TRBV20-1 to TRBJ1-5; D call uncertain. CDR1 and CDR2 from the germline V gene are DFQATT and SNEGSKA (reference sequence). CDR3 length: 14 residues. The V end lost 4 bases, the J end lost 3 bases, and 13 bases lay between the germline ends. The CDR3 bases are TGCAGTGCTACCAGCCATGGGGACAATCAGCCCCAGCATTTT. It translates to CSATSHGDNQPQHF.